The 15 T cell receptor beta chains listed next were all sequenced from one sample in a study of CD8 T cells in ankylosing spondylitis. Their recognized antigens are unknown. Study-level findings and limits: Ankylosing spondylitis blood seemed to carry a telltale TCR beta motif made of several highly homologous variants.

MiXCR, applied by TCRdb to the 5' RACE reads, yields one record per CDR3 protein. The data contain about 500,000 distinct CDR3 sequences, approximately 5% of them singletons. The sequenced sample was blood, either unsorted or a sorted T cell fraction (not recorded which). The receptor set was obtained from a male donor with ankylosing spondylitis.

This clonotype appeared many times. The V call is TRBV12-3 or TRBV12-4, the J call TRBJ1-1; D remains unclear. This CDR3 region has 14 residues. V was cut by 5 bases and J by 0 bases, with 10 bases left in between. This CDR3 reads CASSTVGVNTEAFF. CDR3 sequence (DNA): TGTGCCAGCAGTACCGTCGGAGTGAACACTGAAGCTTTCTTT.

At least ten counts were recorded for this clonotype. The J gene is TRBJ1-4, the V gene TRBV4-3; D not certain. The CDR3 loop spans 16 amino acids. The germline V gene has CDR1 LGHNA and CDR2 YSLEER. Trimming stripped 4 bases from V and 4 bases from J, with 16 bases between. CDR3 in amino acids: CASSRDSGSNNEKLFF. CDR3 DNA sequence: TGCGCCAGCAGCCGGGATTCGGGGTCAAATAATGAAAAACTGTTTTTT.

This clonotype was detected ten times or more. V usage is TRBV5-1 and J usage is TRBJ2-7; D ambiguous. The CDR3 sequence is 12 residues long. The V end lost 4 bases, the J end lost 1 base, and 6 bases lay between the germline ends. Per the germline V gene, CDR1 is SGHRS and CDR2 is YFSETQ. This CDR3 reads CASSIGSYEQYF. The CDR3 nucleotides are TGCGCCAGCAGCATAGGGTCCTACGAGCAGTACTTC.

This clonotype was found many times. This chain connects TRBV12-3 or TRBV12-4 to TRBJ1-5; possible D gene TRBD1, 6 bases. The CDR3 sequence is 15 residues long. Trimming removed 6 bases from V and 4 bases from J, with 16 bases in between. The CDR3 DNA follows: TGTGCCAGCAGGGGGGGGGCAGGAGTAAATCAGCCCCAGCATTTT. Translation gives CASRGGAGVNQPQHF.

This clonotype was observed many times. This sequence joins TRBV28 and TRBJ1-6; D may be TRBD1 (6 bases). From germline, CDR1 is MDHEN and CDR2 SYDVKM. V dropped 4 bases and J dropped 10 bases, with 17 bases sitting between them. The CDR3 extends over 15 amino acids. The CDR3, as DNA: TGTGCCAGCAGTTCACCCGGGGACATAAACTCACCCCTCCACTTT. Encoded protein: CASSSPGDINSPLHF.

The chain links TRBV20-1 to TRBJ2-1; no clear D. The germline V gene encodes CDR1 DFQATT and CDR2 SNEGSKA (reference sequence). The CDR3 contains 15 residues. The germline V and J ends were trimmed by 3 bases and 8 bases, with 20 bases remaining between them. CDR3 in DNA: TGCAGTGCTAGTTCAATCGGCCGGGTAGGTCATGAGCAGTTCTTC. Its protein is CSASSIGRVGHEQFF.

This clonotype occurred many times. This chain uses TRBV18 with TRBJ1-1, with 9 bases identical to TRBD1. The CDR3 is made up of 18 amino acids. Germline CDR1 KGHSH, CDR2 LQKENI. Germline trimming cut 4 bases from V and 1 base from J; bases unmatched to any gene: 13. DNA for the CDR3: TGTGCCAGCTCACTTACGATGAACCAGGGACAGGGGAACACTGAAGCTTTCTTT. Translated: CASSLTMNQGQGNTEAFF.

This clonotype was counted many times. The rearrangement uses TRBV9 and TRBJ2-7; TRBD2 agrees at 9 bases. J lost 7 bases, V lost 0 bases, and 11 bases had no gene match. The germline V gene has CDR1 SGDLS and CDR2 YYNGEE. The length of the CDR3 is 16 residues. Here the CDR3 reads CASSVGSGRPGREQYF. The CDR3 nucleotides are TGTGCCAGCAGCGTAGGGAGCGGGAGGCCGGGCCGGGAGCAGTACTTC.

This clonotype has at least ten counts. The chain combines TRBV6-2 or TRBV6-3 with TRBJ2-7; D remains unclear. V was clipped by 2 bases and J by 0 bases, with 8 bases between them. The CDR3 totals 14 residues. CDR1 and CDR2 from the germline V gene are MNHEY and SVGEGT. The DNA of the CDR3 is TGTGCCAGCAGTTACGGCCAAAGCTCCTACGAGCAGTACTTC. Translation gives CASSYGQSSYEQYF.

This clonotype was picked up a small number of times. The chain uses TRBV2 and TRBJ2-7; the match to TRBD2 covers 8 bases. The V gene's germline CDR1 is SNHLY and CDR2 FYNNEI. V lost 4 bases to trimming and J lost 3 bases; unmatched junction nucleotides: 8. CDR3 length: 15 residues. Here the CDR3 reads CASSGVSGRGYEQYF. The CDR3 nucleotides read TGTGCCAGCAGTGGGGTAAGCGGGAGAGGCTACGAGCAGTACTTC.

This clonotype has at least ten counts. V and J are TRBV15 and TRBJ2-1, with D perhaps given as TRBD1 or TRBD2 (5 bases each). The CDR3 contains 18 residues. Trimming left V 6 bases short and J 0 bases short, with 21 bases between. In germline, CDR1 is LNHNV, CDR2 YYDKDF (reference sequence). The CDR3 DNA sequence: TGTGCCACCAGTACACGTGGGGGAAGCGGACTCTCCTACAATGAGCAGTTCTTC. This gives the protein CATSTRGGSGLSYNEQFF.

There are many counts of this clonotype. This chain links TRBV12-3 or TRBV12-4 with TRBJ1-6; D might be TRBD1 (5 bases). V was trimmed by 5 bases and J by 11 bases, leaving 22 bases between them. This CDR3 comprises 16 residues. CDR3 sequence reads: CASSPPTGTLETPLHF. The CDR3 DNA reads TGTGCCAGCAGTCCTCCCACCGGGACCCTCGAAACACCCCTCCACTTT.

The chain recombines TRBV15 with TRBJ2-7; D possibly corresponds to TRBD1 (6 bases). The germline V gene encodes CDR1 LNHNV and CDR2 YYDKDF (reference sequence). This CDR3 region has 13 residues. V lost 3 bases and J 5 bases, leaving 11 bases between the germline ends. Here the CDR3 DNA reads TGTGCCACCAGCAGTGAGACAGGCGACGAGCAGTACTTC. Translating gives CATSSETGDEQYF.

This clonotype was found many times. The rearrangement links TRBV20-1 to TRBJ2-1, with 9 bases aligning to TRBD2. From germline, CDR1 is DFQATT and CDR2 SNEGSKA (reference sequence). V lost 6 bases and J lost 5; bases outside the gene matches: 8. CDR3 length equals 14 residues. Written as DNA, the CDR3 is TGCAGTGCCCAGGGACTAGCATTGGACAATGAGCAGTTCTTC. It specifies CSAQGLALDNEQFF.

This clonotype was observed at least ten times. The rearrangement links TRBV5-1 to TRBJ1-2; TRBD1 might be the D (5 bases). V was clipped by 2 bases and J by 1 base, with 15 bases between them. Germline V gene lookup returns CDR1 SGHRS and CDR2 YFSETQ. The length of the CDR3 is 16 residues. Here the CDR3 DNA reads TGCGCCAGCAGCTTATCCCTAGGCAGGGATAACTATGGCTACACCTTC. Protein product: CASSLSLGRDNYGYTF.